In this sample, the clone carrying this TCR beta chain turned up many times. This record comes from a study of Graves' ophthalmopathy and Graves' hyperthyroidism. Germline V gives CDR1 MGHRA, CDR2 YSYEKL. The CDR3 runs 14 residues. Between the trimmed V and J ends, which lost 4 bases and 3 bases, there was a span of 13 bases. RNA transcripts were the template, and TCR beta CDR3 regions were amplified from them. HTBI primers served in a first-round RT-PCR, which a second-round multiplex PCR followed. TCRdb passed the multiplex PCR reads through MiXCR, listing each CDR3 protein once. The table shows approximately 540,000 distinct CDR3 sequences, with 39% occurring only once.

Sequenced input: peripheral blood or thyroid tissue (not recorded which). The receptor comes from an adult man with Graves' hyperthyroidism. The chain links TRBV4-1 to TRBJ2-7, with D tentatively TRBD1 or TRBD2 (5 bases each). CDR3 region: CASSPRDGGYEQYF. In DNA, the CDR3 is TGCGCCAGCAGCCCCAGGGATGGGGGCTACGAGCAGTACTTC.